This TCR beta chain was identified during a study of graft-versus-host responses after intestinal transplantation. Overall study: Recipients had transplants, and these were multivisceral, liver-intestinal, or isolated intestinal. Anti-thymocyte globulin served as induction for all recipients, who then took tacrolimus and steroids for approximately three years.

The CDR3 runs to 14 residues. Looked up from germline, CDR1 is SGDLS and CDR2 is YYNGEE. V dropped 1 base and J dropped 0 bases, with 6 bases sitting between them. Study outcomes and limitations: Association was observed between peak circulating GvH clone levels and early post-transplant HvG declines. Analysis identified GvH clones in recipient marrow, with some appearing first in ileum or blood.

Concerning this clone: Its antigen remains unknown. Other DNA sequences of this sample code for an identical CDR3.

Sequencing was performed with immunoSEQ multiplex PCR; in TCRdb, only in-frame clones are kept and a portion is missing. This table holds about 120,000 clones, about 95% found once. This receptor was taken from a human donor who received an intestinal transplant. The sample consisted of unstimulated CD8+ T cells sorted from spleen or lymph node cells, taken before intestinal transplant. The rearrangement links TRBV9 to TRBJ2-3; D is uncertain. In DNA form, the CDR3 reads TGTGCCAGCAGCGTAAGTAGGAGCACAGATACGCAGTATTTT. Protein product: CASSVSRSTDTQYF.